The next 16 T cell receptor beta chains were all read from a single sample in a study of prognosis after radiotherapy for stage I lung cancer. The authors amplified TCR beta CDR3 from genomic DNA using two-round multiplex PCR. For every TRBV and TRBJ gene, a specific primer was used in first-round PCR. TCRdb re-analysed the multiplex PCR reads in MiXCR, keeping a single row per CDR3 protein. The data show under 30,000 distinct CDR3 sequences, around 30% seen once. This sample comprised PBMCs, obtained before or after stereotactic body radiation therapy (not recorded which). Every receptor here comes from a donor over 45 with non-small cell lung cancer.

Remarks on this clonotype: A much larger clone lies one base from this, so it may be a read error. CDR3 nucleotide sequence: TGTGCCATCAAACCCGGGACAGGGGGCACTGAAGCTTTATTT. Protein: CAIKPGTGGTEALF. The chain couples TRBV10-3 to TRBJ1-1; TRBD1 matches 12 bases. CDR1 and CDR2 (germline): ENHRY, SYGVKD. This CDR3 contains 14 residues.

The table lists this clonotype with many counts. This sequence joins TRBV6-5 and TRBJ1-1; D is possibly TRBD1 (5 bases). Between the trimmed V and J ends, which lost 0 bases and 11 bases, there was a span of 19 bases. CDR3 length equals 15 residues. Germline-derived CDR1 and CDR2 are MNHEY and SVGAGI. CDR3 residues: CASSYSTGGMFAAFF. The CDR3 DNA reads TGTGCCAGCAGTTACTCGACTGGGGGTATGTTCGCGGCTTTCTTT.

This clonotype appeared many times. V and J are TRBV5-4 and TRBJ2-1; no definite D call. CDR3 length equals 12 residues. Trimming shortened V by 0 bases and J by 5 bases, and 3 bases separated the two germline ends. Germline V lookup: CDR1 SGHNT, CDR2 YYREEE (reference sequence). CDR3 loop: CASSLANNEQFF. The CDR3 bases are TGTGCCAGCAGCTTGGCTAACAATGAGCAGTTCTTC.

This clonotype was found many times. V usage is TRBV19 and J usage is TRBJ2-1; 8 nucleotides align to TRBD2. The ends lost 5 bases at V and 4 bases at J; junction bases unmatched: 13. CDR3 length equals 17 residues. Germline V lookup: CDR1 LNHDA, CDR2 SQIVND (reference sequence). The CDR3 DNA follows: TGTGCCAGTAGTGCCAACGGGGGGGCGGTTGGATACAATGAGCAGTTCTTC. Encoded protein: CASSANGGAVGYNEQFF.

This clonotype has ten or more counts. With a much larger clone just one base away, this may be a read error. The chain links TRBV20-1 to TRBJ2-3; either TRBD1 or TRBD2 may fit D (7 bases each). Per germline, CDR1 DFQATT and CDR2 SNEGSKA (reference sequence). There are 13 residues in the CDR3. Written as DNA, the CDR3 is TGCAGTGCTAGAGTGGGGGGGACAGATACGCGGTATTTT. This gives the protein CSARVGGTDTRYF.

This clonotype was counted only a few times. This chain joins TRBV29-1 and TRBJ1-1, with TRBD1 as a possible D gene (5 bases). The CDR3 has 13 amino acids. The germline gives CDR1 SQVTM, CDR2 ANQGSEA. V lost 4 bases to trimming and J lost 1 base, with 10 bases between them. CDR3 in amino acids: CSVAQGGNTEAFF. Written as DNA, the CDR3 is TGCAGCGTTGCGCAGGGAGGGAACACTGAAGCTTTCTTT.

This chain joins TRBV20-1 and TRBJ1-5, with D hard to call. Germline CDR1 is DFQATT and CDR2 is SNEGSKA (reference sequence). V lost 6 bases and J lost 7, with 19 bases in between. The CDR3 contains 14 residues. The DNA for the CDR3 is TGCAGTGCCTGGCGCTCCTTTAGTGGACAGCCCCAGCATTTT. As protein: CSAWRSFSGQPQHF.

This clonotype was observed many times. This chain joins TRBV6-5 and TRBJ1-1; D call uncertain. Trimming took off 4 bases at V and 0 bases at J, with 9 bases between the two ends. The germline gives CDR1 MNHEY, CDR2 SVGAGI. This CDR3 has 14 amino acids. CDR3 residues: CASSFRTVNTEAFF. CDR3 DNA: TGTGCCAGCAGTTTCAGGACCGTGAACACTGAAGCTTTCTTT.

Turning to this clonotype: Since a much larger clone is just one base distant, this may be a read error. The rearrangement joins TRBV2 to TRBJ2-1; weak D call: TRBD1 (6 bases). The DNA end lines up better with TRBJ2-5; the J call may be wrong. CDR1 SNHLY and CDR2 FYNNEI come from the germline V gene. This CDR3 is 16 amino acids long. The CDR3 DNA follows: TGTGCCAGCAAACCTTACAGGGCCCGGGGCCAAGAGACCCAGTACTTC. Its protein product is CASKPYRARGQETQYF.

About this clonotype: A far larger clone is one nucleotide away, so this likely arose from a read error. The DNA for the CDR3 is TGTGCCAGCAGTGTCCAGGGTTCCTTGTCCTACGAGCAGTACTTC. Translated: CASSVQGSLSYEQYF. The rearrangement uses TRBV6-5 and TRBJ2-7, with a possible D match to TRBD1 (5 bases). The CDR3 sequence is 15 residues long. V lost 5 bases to trimming and J lost 1 base, with 15 bases between them. Germline CDR1 MNHEY, CDR2 SVGAGI.

A note on this clonotype: A much bigger clone sits one base away, suggesting this may be a read error. This rearrangement joins TRBV3-1 to TRBJ1-1, with D hard to call. From germline, CDR1 is LGHDT and CDR2 YNNKEL (reference sequence). The CDR3 contains 12 residues. The ends were cut back, 3 bases at V and 0 bases at J, with 2 bases in the middle. CDR3 coding DNA: TGTGCCAGCAGCCACGTGAACACTGAAGCTTTCTTT. Translated: CASSHVNTEAFF.

This clonotype was found a few times. This chain connects TRBV4-3 to TRBJ2-7, with D perhaps matching TRBD2 (6 bases). Trimming pared 0 bases from V and 2 bases from J, leaving 26 bases between. Germline CDR1 reads LGHNA; CDR2 reads YSLEER. The CDR3 sequence is 20 residues long. The CDR3 protein is CASSQEGSGRVTSEAYEQYF. The CDR3 region has the DNA TGCGCCAGCAGCCAAGAGGGCTCGGGACGGGTGACTAGTGAGGCCTACGAGCAGTACTTC.

Within the sample, this clonotype is medium-sized. The chain employs TRBV2 and TRBJ2-1; D might be TRBD2 (6 bases). The CDR3 sequence is 14 residues long. V was shortened by 6 bases and J by 5 bases, with 14 bases between the two germline ends. CDR1 and CDR2 (germline): SNHLY, FYNNEI. CDR3 DNA sequence: TGTGCCAGCAGGCGGGACGCCGGGAACAATGAGCAGTTCTTC. Translation: CASRRDAGNNEQFF. The full variable domain, its missing parts supplied by reference TRBV2 and TRBJ2-1, is EPEVTQTPSHQVTQMGQEVILRCVPISNHLYFYWYRQILGQKVEFLVSFYNNEISEKSEIFDDQFSVERPDGSNFTLKIRSTKLEDSAMYFCASRRDAGNNEQFFGPGTRLTVL.

The J gene is TRBJ1-2, the V gene TRBV2, with a weak D call TRBD1 (6 bases). The CDR3 consists of 13 residues. Germline loops: CDR1 SNHLY, CDR2 FYNNEI. V gave up 7 bases and J gave up 10 bases, with 19 bases separating them. As DNA, the CDR3 is TGTGCCAGCATTGCCGGACAGTGTCTCCTCTACACCTTC. Protein sequence: CASIAGQCLLYTF. Full variable domain (missing parts from reference TRBV2 and TRBJ1-2): EPEVTQTPSHQVTQMGQEVILRCVPISNHLYFYWYRQILGQKVEFLVSFYNNEISEKSEIFDDQFSVERPDGSNFTLKIRSTKLEDSAMYFCASIAGQCLLYTFGSGTRLTVV.

This clonotype was counted at least ten times. The chain uses TRBV11-2 and TRBJ2-3; 11 nucleotides line up with TRBD2. Germline-derived CDR1 and CDR2 are SGHAT and FQNNGV. The junction had 10 bases not matched to a gene; V was cut back by 5 bases and J by 6 bases. This CDR3 comprises 16 residues. CDR3 DNA: TGTGCCAGCAGCAAAGGCCGACTAGCGGGGTATGATACGCAGTATTTT. Protein sequence: CASSKGRLAGYDTQYF.

Within the sample, this clonotype is medium-sized. V and J are TRBV30 and TRBJ1-2; D is possibly TRBD1 (5 bases). Deletions cut 5 bases from V and 3 bases from J, with 13 bases between. This CDR3 spans 13 amino acids. Germline-derived CDR1 and CDR2 are GTSNPN and SVGIG (reference sequence). The CDR3 loop is CAWADTTYYGYTF. CDR3 DNA sequence: TGTGCCTGGGCGGACACGACCTACTATGGCTACACCTTC.